This T cell receptor (beta chain) was captured in a study of blood T cell repertoires in COVID-19. Study in general: Nucleic acid was either cDNA or gDNA, and it came from T cells, B-cell-depleted T cells, or PBMCs.

Profiling relied on immunoSEQ multiplex PCR, and the TCRdb table lists in-frame clones only, not all of them. The table shows under 130,000 clones, with more than 75% occurring only once. Trimming cost V 7 bases and J 4 bases; bases outside gene matches: 12. Germline V gives CDR1 MNHEY, CDR2 SVGAGI. The CDR3 is 15 residues long. The chain employs TRBV6-5 and TRBJ2-5; 7 positions agree with TRBD1. This clonotype was obtained from a human donor in a cohort sampled during active COVID-19. The sample comprised peripheral blood. The CDR3 loop is CASKGVSGGVETQYF. The CDR3 DNA follows: TGTGCCAGCAAAGGGGTCTCAGGGGGAGTAGAGACCCAGTACTTC.